This passage covers 24 T cell receptor beta chains from one sample sequenced in a study of breast tumors, draining lymph nodes, adjacent tissues. Axillary draining lymph nodes of breast cancer patients supplied the node samples. MiXCR, run by TCRdb on the multiplex PCR reads, gives a single entry per CDR3 protein. There are approximately 280,000 distinct CDR3 sequences in the sample; 30% occur only once, and more than 0.85% lies in the top ten. The specimen was axillary lymph node tissue. These receptors were taken from a female donor with breast cancer. Some clones in this sample may be carry-over from other donors' samples.

This clonotype was counted at least ten times. The chain has TRBV2 and TRBJ1-5; tentatively, D is TRBD1 (5 bases). The CDR3 totals 15 residues. V was shortened by 8 bases and J by 5 bases, with 19 bases between the two germline ends. Germline CDR1 is SNHLY and CDR2 is FYNNEI. In DNA, the CDR3 is TGTGCCAGCCGGGGGTCGTGGACGGAAGATCAGCCCCAGCATTTT. Protein sequence: CASRGSWTEDQPQHF.

This sequence joins TRBV7-3 and TRBJ2-7, with 7 bases that match TRBD1. Germline values: CDR1 SGHTA, CDR2 FQGTGA. With V trimmed by 6 bases and J by 2 bases, 13 bases remained unmatched. The CDR3 length is 16 residues. CDR3 coding DNA: TGTGCCAGCAGTCCTGAGACAGGGTGGATCCCCTACGAGCAGTACTTC. This codes for CASSPETGWIPYEQYF. The full variable domain, completed using reference TRBV7-3 and TRBJ2-7, is GAGVSQTPSNKVTEKGKYVELRCDPISGHTALYWYRQSLGQGPEFLIYFQGTGAADDSGLPNDRFFAVRPEGSVSTLKIQRTERGDSAVYLCASSPETGWIPYEQYFGPGTRLTVT.

The rearrangement links TRBV19 to TRBJ2-2; 9 nucleotides align to TRBD2. CDR1 LNHDA and CDR2 SQIVND come from the germline V gene (reference sequence). With V trimmed by 5 bases and J by 7 bases, 8 bases remained unmatched. The CDR3 runs 15 residues. The CDR3 loop reads CASSSLAGMDGELFF. DNA of the CDR3: TGTGCCAGTAGTTCTCTAGCGGGAATGGACGGGGAGCTGTTTTTT.

The chain combines TRBV5-4 with TRBJ2-3, with 8 nucleotides matching TRBD2. The germline gives CDR1 SGHNT, CDR2 YYREEE (reference sequence). Losses at the gene ends were 4 bases for V and 6 bases for J; bases not matched to a gene: 13. The CDR3 length is 16 residues. CDR3 sequence: CASSQDSAGRGDTQYF. As DNA, the CDR3 is TGTGCCAGCAGCCAAGATTCGGCCGGGAGGGGGGATACGCAGTATTTT.

This clonotype was recorded many times. V gene TRBV7-6 combines with J gene TRBJ2-2, with TRBD1 identical over 7 bases. Germline CDR1 reads SGHVS; CDR2 reads FNYEAQ. The trim removed 1 base at V and 6 bases at J, leaving 8 bases unmatched. The CDR3 has 16 amino acids. The CDR3 nucleotides are TGTGCCAGCAGCTTAGTCTCGATAACAGGGGCCGGGGAGCTGTTTTTT. It specifies CASSLVSITGAGELFF. The entire variable domain, with the rest obtained from reference TRBV7-6 and TRBJ2-2, is as follows: GAGVSQSPRYKVTKRGQDVALRCDPISGHVSLYWYRQALGQGPEFLTYFNYEAQQDKSGLPNDRFSAERPEGSISTLTIQRTEQRDSAMYRCASSLVSITGAGELFFGEGSRLTVL.

As concerns this clonotype: One end of the junction does not line up with germline, which may come from a read error. V gene TRBV12-3 or TRBV12-4 combines with J gene TRBJ2-7, with 12 bases fitting TRBD2. The CDR3 sequence is 16 residues long. Here the CDR3 reads CASSSFGLAGSYGQYF. Written as DNA, the CDR3 is TGTGCCAGCAGTTCTTTTGGACTAGCGGGAAGCTACGGGCAGTACTTC.

This clonotype was detected only a few times. This may come from a read error, since a much larger clone is one base off. The rearrangement uses TRBV11-2 and TRBJ2-7; TRBD1 or TRBD2 may be the D gene (5 bases each). From germline, CDR1 is SGHAT and CDR2 FQNNGV. This CDR3 region has 13 residues. The V end lost 3 bases, the J end lost 6 bases, and 12 bases lay between the germline ends. The CDR3 DNA sequence: TGTGCCAGCAGCTTCGTCGGGACCTCCGAGCAGTACTTC. This translates into CASSFVGTSEQYF.

This clonotype was recorded a few times. The chain couples TRBV3-1 to TRBJ2-3; 9 bases line up with TRBD2. V shed 2 bases, J shed 1 base, and the junction held 10 bases outside the gene matches. In germline, CDR1 is LGHDT, CDR2 YNNKEL (reference sequence). This CDR3 is built from 18 residues. The CDR3 loop reads CASSQTSFSGSGTDTQYF. CDR3 bases: TGTGCCAGCAGCCAAACTTCCTTTAGCGGGAGTGGCACAGATACGCAGTATTTT.

This clonotype was counted ten times or more. The chain uses TRBV12-3 or TRBV12-4 and TRBJ2-3, with TRBD1 identical over 7 bases. Losses at the gene ends were 6 bases for V and 8 bases for J; bases not matched to a gene: 11. The CDR3 sequence is 14 residues long. CDR3 DNA: TGTGCCAGCAGCCCTCCAAACAGGGGAAGTACGCAGTATTTT. This encodes CASSPPNRGSTQYF.

This chain links TRBV19 with TRBJ1-1, with unresolved D. Trimming pared 0 bases from V and 7 bases from J, leaving 6 bases between. CDR1 and CDR2 from the germline V gene are LNHDA and SQIVND (reference sequence). The CDR3 contains 12 residues. CDR3 sequence reads: CASSIDRSEAFF. CDR3 coding DNA: TGTGCCAGTAGTATAGATCGAAGTGAAGCTTTCTTT.

This clonotype was seen repeatedly, ten times or more. This chain uses TRBV6-6 with TRBJ2-3; 8 bases align to TRBD2. The CDR3 contains 14 residues. V gave up 6 bases and J gave up 6 bases; unmatched junction bases: 8. The germline CDR1 and CDR2 sequences are MNHNY and SVGAGI (reference sequence). The CDR3 sequence: CASRLADPWDTQYF. The CDR3 DNA is TGTGCCAGCAGACTAGCGGACCCATGGGATACGCAGTATTTT.

Many counts were recorded for this clonotype. The chain uses TRBV6-1 and TRBJ1-5; D gene ambiguous. The CDR3 loop spans 15 amino acids. Germline lookup yields CDR1 MNHNS and CDR2 SASEGT. The V gene lost 1 base and the J gene lost 7 bases, with 14 bases spanning the gap. In DNA form, the CDR3 reads TGTGCCAGCAGTGAAGTAGGCGTCAGAGGGCAGCCCCAGCATTTT. It codes for CASSEVGVRGQPQHF.

This clonotype was seen repeatedly, ten times or more. V and J are TRBV11-2 and TRBJ2-2, with 7 bases lining up with TRBD2. CDR1 and CDR2 from the germline V gene are SGHAT and FQNNGV. CDR3 length equals 15 residues. The junction had 7 bases not matched to a gene; V was cut back by 5 bases and J by 4 bases. The CDR3 DNA sequence: TGTGCCAGCAGCCCAGGCGGGAGCGTCACCGGGGAGCTGTTTTTT. Its protein is CASSPGGSVTGELFF.

This clonotype appeared a few times. DNA of the CDR3: TGTGCCAGCAGTTTATATGGGGATTATAATTCACCCCTCCACTTT. This gives the protein CASSLYGDYNSPLHF. The V gene is TRBV28, the J gene TRBJ1-6, with D unclear. Looked up from germline, CDR1 is MDHEN and CDR2 is SYDVKM. V was cut by 1 base and J by 4 bases, with 8 bases left in between. CDR3 length: 15 amino acids. The full variable domain, in which reference TRBV28 and TRBJ1-6 provide the parts outside the CDR3, is DVKVTQSSRYLVKRTGEKVFLECVQDMDHENMFWYRQDPGLGLRLIYFSYDVKMKEKGDIPEGYSVSREKKERFSLILESASTNQTSMYLCASSLYGDYNSPLHFGNGTRLTVT.

This clonotype was counted only a few times. Since a much larger clone is just one base distant, this may be a read error. A read error is likely, as this CDR3 ends without the conserved phenylalanine or tryptophan. The CDR3 coding sequence is TGCGCCAGCAGCTTGGGCCAGTACTACGAGCAGTACCTC. Encoded protein: CASSLGQYYEQYL. This chain joins TRBV5-1 and TRBJ2-7; D is uncertain. From germline, CDR1 is SGHRS and CDR2 YFSETQ. Trimming removed 0 bases from V and 3 bases from J, with 7 bases in between. The CDR3 is 13 residues long.

V and J are TRBV9 and TRBJ1-5, with a weak D call TRBD1 (6 bases). CDR3 length equals 16 residues. In germline, CDR1 is SGDLS, CDR2 YYNGEE. Trimming stripped 0 bases from V and 11 bases from J, with 21 bases between. The CDR3 sequence is CASSVGLNGGAETQHF. For the CDR3, the DNA is TGTGCCAGCAGCGTAGGGCTGAATGGGGGGGCAGAGACCCAGCATTTT. The variable domain in full, with the rest retrieved from reference TRBV9 and TRBJ1-5, is DSGVTQTPKHLITATGQRVTLRCSPRSGDLSVYWYQQSLDQGLQFLIQYYNGEERAKGNILERFSAQQFPDLHSELNLSSLELGDSALYFCASSVGLNGGAETQHFGDGTRLSIL.

With respect to this clonotype: A read error may be the cause here, since a much bigger clone is one base away. This chain connects TRBV7-2 to TRBJ2-1, with 8 bases aligning to TRBD2. Per the germline V gene, CDR1 is SGHTA and CDR2 is FQGNSA. This CDR3 has 17 amino acids. This CDR3 reads CANSHMGSGTGYNEQFF. The CDR3 DNA is TGTGCCAACAGCCACATGGGTAGCGGGACGGGCTACAATGAGCAGTTCTTC.

This clonotype was seen a few times. The J gene is TRBJ2-3, the V gene TRBV6-2 or TRBV6-3; the D is unclear. Germline V gives CDR1 MNHEY, CDR2 SVGEGT. The CDR3 totals 11 residues. V was cut by 5 bases and J by 7 bases, with 7 bases left in between. The CDR3 coding sequence is TGTGCCAGCAGTCCACAATATACGCAGTATTTT. Translating it yields CASSPQYTQYF.

The chain recombines TRBV6-6 with TRBJ1-5; D gene uncertain. Germline CDR1 and CDR2: MNHNY and SVGAGI (reference sequence). The CDR3 runs to 13 residues. V dropped 5 bases and J dropped 11 bases, with 16 bases sitting between them. For the CDR3, the DNA is TGTGCCAGCAGTGGCCCAGAGGACCGGGCCCAGCATTTT. This encodes CASSGPEDRAQHF.

In this sample, this clonotype turned up many times. The CDR3 region is CASRRTSGGYEQYF. The DNA for the CDR3 is TGTGCCAGCAGGAGGACCTCAGGGGGCTACGAGCAGTACTTC. The rearrangement links TRBV2 to TRBJ2-7, with TRBD1 identical over 7 bases. Trimming cost V 6 bases and J 3 bases; bases outside gene matches: 8. CDR3 size: 14 residues. CDR1 is SNHLY, CDR2 FYNNEI, per germline.

This clonotype was counted ten times or more. The chain carries TRBV20-1 and TRBJ1-2; D not certain. The CDR3 spans 14 residues. In germline, CDR1 is DFQATT, CDR2 SNEGSKA (reference sequence). Trimming removed 3 bases from V and 2 bases from J, with 13 bases in between. The CDR3 nucleotides are TGCAGTGCTAGTATGGGGAGTTCCAACTATGGCTACACCTTC. Translation gives CSASMGSSNYGYTF.

A note on this clonotype: This may arise from a read error, as a much more abundant clone is one base away. The CDR3 loop reads CASSWGASRAYEQYF. CDR3 nucleotide sequence: TGTGCCAGCAGCTGGGGAGCGAGCAGAGCCTACGAGCAGTACTTC. V is TRBV5-5 and J is TRBJ2-7; tentative D call: TRBD2 (5 bases). This CDR3 has 15 residues. Trimming pared 3 bases from V and 2 bases from J, leaving 15 bases between. CDR1 is SGHKS and CDR2 is YYEKEE in the germline V gene (reference sequence). The full variable domain, its missing parts supplied by reference TRBV5-5 and TRBJ2-7, is DAGVTQSPTHLIKTRGQQVTLRCSPISGHKSVSWYQQVLGQGPQFIFQYYEKEERGRGNFPDRFSARQFPNYSSELNVNALLLGDSALYLCASSWGASRAYEQYFGPGTRLTVT.

As for this clonotype: A read error may account for a junction end that differs from germline. This chain connects TRBV11-2 to TRBJ2-5; 8 nucleotides match TRBD2. This CDR3 is built from 15 residues. In germline, CDR1 is SGHAT, CDR2 FQNNGV. The CDR3 loop is CASSSSPGLGETLYF. The CDR3 DNA reads TGTGCCAGTAGCTCGTCTCCGGGACTAGGAGAGACCCTGTACTTC.

Points on this clonotype: A much larger clone differs by one base, so this may be a read error. The rearrangement uses TRBV11-3 and TRBJ2-7; 7 bases match TRBD1. The germline gives CDR1 SGHNT, CDR2 YENEEA. This CDR3 has 15 amino acids. The V and J ends lost 5 bases and 2 bases, in that order; junction bases with no gene match: 9. Written as DNA, the CDR3 is TGTGCCAGCAGCCACCGGGACAGCCGCCCCTACGAGCAGTACTTC. It encodes CASSHRDSRPYEQYF.